This T cell receptor (beta chain) was found in a study of cytomegalovirus exposure and HLA in healthy donors. Study summary: Within an early data release were about 80 million unique TCRs drawn from HLA-typed donors.

The sample holds a few counts of this clone. The antigen remains unidentified. This CDR3 has 14 residues. CDR1 is SNHLY, CDR2 FYNNEI, per germline. Between the trimmed V and J ends, which lost 4 bases and 4 bases, there was a span of 11 bases. The PCR employed 60 Vbeta primers together with 13 Jbeta primers. In the study's own analysis: A follow-up analysis tallied some 80 million unique TCR beta chains, roughly 10 million shared. Sequencing was performed with immunoSEQ multiplex PCR; in TCRdb, only in-frame clones are kept and a portion is missing. V, J and clone size were drawn from that table, and D and trimming were deduced from the DNA. Of some 96,000 clones listed, around 82% are singletons. Overall study results and limits: Later analysis showed TCR association rates varying by HLA locus, highest for DRB1 and lowest for HLA-C.

Sequenced input: PBMCs. The sequence derives from a woman in her sixties in good health and CMV-seronegative. The V gene is TRBV2, the J gene TRBJ1-5; possibly TRBD1 for D (6 bases). The CDR3 spells CASSVRQGNQPQHF. CDR3 sequence (DNA): TGTGCCAGCAGTGTCCGCCAGGGGAATCAGCCCCAGCATTTT.